One T cell receptor (beta chain) is described in this entry. This sample is drawn from a study of blood T cell repertoires in COVID-19. At the level of the study: PBMCs, B-cell-depleted T cells, or T cells provided the cDNA or gDNA that made up the material.

CDR1 and CDR2 (germline): LGHNT, FRNRAP. V lost 4 bases and J lost 0, with 14 bases in between. This CDR3 contains 16 residues. Data came from immunoSEQ multiplex PCR; TCRdb stores just in-frame clones and leaves some out. The data show just over 50,000 clones, about 88% seen once. The sequencing input was peripheral blood. The rearrangement links TRBV12-5 to TRBJ2-3, with a tentative D call TRBD2 (6 bases). The TCR originated in a human donor with active COVID-19. The donor label of this sample is uncertain. The CDR3 is CASGWWIGGSTDTQYF. The CDR3, as DNA: TGTGCTAGTGGTTGGTGGATCGGGGGTAGCACAGATACGCAGTATTTT.